This TCR beta chain stems from a study of T cells in women clearing cervical HPV infection. Study overall: Cases were women with histologically confirmed HPV16-related CIN3 or worse, including a couple of invasive cancers. Controls' single incident HPV16 infection cleared within 12 months without precancer. Case blood was drawn a median approximately five months after lesion detection.

About this clone: Read coverage stops 3 residues before the CDR3 terminus; the germline J gene supplies the remainder.

V was clipped by 9 bases and J by 5 bases, with 17 bases between them. The CDR3 loop spans 13 amino acids. Per germline, CDR1 LNHDA and CDR2 SQIVND (reference sequence). The repertoire was sequenced with immunoSEQ multiplex PCR; TCRdb's copy has only in-frame clones and lacks some. There are some 40,000 clones in the sample, with approximately 5.5% held by the top ten. MY09/MY11 PCR detected cervical HPV DNA; dot-blot assigned genotypes. Sequencing was carried out using blood buffy coat. The chain combines TRBV19 with TRBJ2-7, with D perhaps TRBD1 (6 bases). The TCR originated in a woman aged 18 to 75 with a cervical HPV16 infection that either progressed to CIN3+ or cleared (not recorded which). The CDR3 reads CASSAGTLNEQYF. The CDR3 bases that were read are TGTGCCAGCTCTGCCGGGACATTAAACGAG. Full variable domain (outside the CDR3, taken from reference TRBV19 and TRBJ2-7): DGGITQSPKYLFRKEGQNVTLSCEQNLNHDAMYWYRQDPGQGLRLIYYSQIVNDFQKGDIAEGYSVSREKKESFPLTVTSAQKNPTAFYLCASSAGTLNEQYFGPGTRLTVT.